The present entry profiles one TCR beta chain with its context. A much larger clone lies one base from this, so it may be a read error. Alongside a J-beta primer mix, a sample-barcoded 5' primer served in a second PCR lasting 7 to 11 cycles. TCRdb ran MiXCR on the 5' RACE reads and lists one entry per CDR3 protein. The table lists under 700,000 distinct CDR3 sequences, less than 25% of them singletons. This entry belongs to a study of blood T cells in healthy people across ages. Study-wide background: Every two T cells gave about one barcoded beta molecule via template switching.

The CDR3 has 16 residues. Per germline, CDR1 LNHNV and CDR2 YYDKDF (reference sequence). The sample was also linked to a second study, of T cells of mothers and their children. That paper notes: Healthy Caucasian mothers, a few in number, and their six children were the donors. The M1S primer of the second PCR added sample barcodes and 2-4 random nucleotides. TCR recombination output is shaped by thymic selection similarly in related and unrelated pairs.

V gene TRBV15 combines with J gene TRBJ2-4, with TRBD1 matching over 10 bases. This TCR came from a boy between 10 and 17 years old in good health. The sequenced sample was blood. The CDR3 reads CAASRDKGTGVDIQYF. CDR3 bases: TGTGCCGCCAGCAGAGATAAGGGGACAGGGGTGGACATTCAGTACTTC.